These T cell receptor beta chains were read from a single sample in a study of T-cell reconstitution after alpha-beta-depleted transplantation in children. Each CDR3 protein is one row after TCRdb ran MiXCR on the PCR reads. Found here are about 31,000 distinct CDR3 sequences, nearly 6.5% of them singletons; the top ten hold 27%. The sample in question was peripheral blood, obtained 60 days after TCRalphabeta/CD19-depleted stem cell transplant. The receptors originated from a child younger than two who had a stem cell transplant for acute myeloid leukemia, so the T cells may come from the graft donor. The conserved cysteine and the conserved F or W are not part of the CDR3 here. Fields, in order: J gene, V gene, CDR3 protein.

J gene: TRBJ2-2; V gene: TRBV4-3; CDR3 protein: ASSQGVAGASGELF
J gene: TRBJ2-7; V gene: TRBV2; CDR3 protein: ASTKTGTYEQY
J gene: TRBJ2-5; V gene: TRBV28; CDR3 protein: ASSADVTRETQY
J gene: TRBJ2-7; V gene: TRBV7-6; CDR3 protein: ASSLEGGALYEQY
J gene: TRBJ2-1; V gene: TRBV6-2/TRBV6-3; CDR3 protein: ASSYAGVNEQF
J gene: TRBJ1-2; V gene: TRBV7-2; CDR3 protein: ASSLAEQGFGYT
J gene: TRBJ2-1; V gene: TRBV6-4; CDR3 protein: ASSDHSRTEQF
J gene: TRBJ2-2; V gene: TRBV12-3/TRBV12-4; CDR3 protein: ASSSLPGQGMVPGELF
J gene: TRBJ2-7; V gene: TRBV7-2; CDR3 protein: ASSLRVGGSYEQY
J gene: TRBJ2-1; V gene: TRBV5-6; CDR3 protein: ASSLEDPNEQF
J gene: TRBJ2-1; V gene: TRBV4-3; CDR3 protein: ASSQEPAGGRSYNEQF
J gene: TRBJ2-2; V gene: TRBV9; CDR3 protein: ASSLDTPGELF
J gene: TRBJ2-7; V gene: TRBV7-9; CDR3 protein: ASSNNYEQY
J gene: TRBJ2-7; V gene: TRBV4-3; CDR3 protein: ASSHLMGSNEQY
J gene: TRBJ2-3; V gene: TRBV24-1; CDR3 protein: ATRAGGGDTQY
J gene: TRBJ2-5; V gene: TRBV11-1; CDR3 protein: ASSVGSKETQY